This T cell receptor beta chain was observed in a study of T cells in localized non-small cell lung cancer. General observations from the study: Heterogeneity cannot be ruled out, as sequencing used one tumor region only. Uninvolved adjacent lung showed peak T cell clonality, exceeding tumor.

Only in-frame clones appear in the TCRdb table, and some are missing; sequencing was by immunoSEQ multiplex PCR. The table lists around 79,000 clones, around three quarters of them singletons. A word on this clone: Antigen unknown.

The TCR sequence derives from a man aged 35 to 70 with stage II squamous cell lung carcinoma. The material was PBMCs, obtained before any cancer treatment.

The CDR3 protein is CASSEALVGDYNEQFF. The CDR3, as DNA: TGTGCCAGCAGTGAAGCGTTGGTCGGGGATTACAATGAGCAGTTCTTC. V gene TRBV6-1 combines with J gene TRBJ2-1, with a possible D match to TRBD2 (5 bases). Deletions cut 0 bases from V and 4 bases from J, with 13 bases between. The CDR3 totals 16 residues. The germline V gene has CDR1 MNHNS and CDR2 SASEGT.